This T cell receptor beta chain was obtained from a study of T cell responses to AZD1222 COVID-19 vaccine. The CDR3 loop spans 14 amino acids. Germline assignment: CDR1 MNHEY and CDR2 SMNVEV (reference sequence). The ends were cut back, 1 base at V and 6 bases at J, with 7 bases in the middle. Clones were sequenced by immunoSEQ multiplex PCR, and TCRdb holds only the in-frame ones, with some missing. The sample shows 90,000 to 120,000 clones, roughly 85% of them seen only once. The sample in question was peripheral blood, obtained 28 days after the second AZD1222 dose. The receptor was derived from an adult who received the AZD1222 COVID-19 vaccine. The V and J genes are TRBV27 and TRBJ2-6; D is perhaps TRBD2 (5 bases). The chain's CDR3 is CASSLLGVANVLTF. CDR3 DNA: TGTGCCAGCAGTTTATTGGGAGTGGCCAACGTCCTGACTTTC.